Listed here are 14 T cell receptor beta chains from one sample, sequenced in a study of blood T cell repertoires in COVID-19. Only in-frame clones appear in the TCRdb table, and some are missing; sequencing was by immunoSEQ multiplex PCR. Here the sample spans 210,000 or so clones, about 83% being singletons. Sequenced: peripheral blood. Receptor source: a man aged 45-60 years with active or convalescent COVID-19.

CDR3 protein: CASSFSRAVEAFF. The CDR3 coding sequence is TGTGCCAGCAGCTTCTCCAGGGCCGTTGAAGCTTTCTTT. The V gene is TRBV11-2, the J gene TRBJ1-1; TRBD1 is a possible D gene (5 bases). CDR3 length equals 13 residues. Trimming shortened V by 3 bases and J by 7 bases, and 12 bases separated the two germline ends. The germline CDR1 and CDR2 sequences are SGHAT and FQNNGV.

This chain joins TRBV3-1 (or the pseudogene TRBV3-2) and TRBJ1-4, with 8 bases lining up with TRBD1. The CDR3 sequence is 14 residues long. V trimming: 4 bases; J trimming: 8 bases; junction bases outside the gene matches: 6. The germline gives CDR1 LGHDT, CDR2 YNNKEL (reference sequence). CDR3 bases: TGTGCCAGCAGCCCGGACAGGGTTTTGGAAAAACTGTTTTTT. Its protein is CASSPDRVLEKLFF.

V usage is TRBV10-2 and J usage is TRBJ1-2, with D uncertain. Deletions cut 2 bases from V and 8 bases from J, with 12 bases between. This CDR3 is built from 13 residues. Germline values: CDR1 WSHSY, CDR2 SAAADI. The CDR3 DNA follows: TGCGCCAGCAGTGAGGCCACTCTGGGCGGCTACACCTTC. Translation: CASSEATLGGYTF.

The V and J genes are TRBV5-1 and TRBJ2-5, with 7 bases that match TRBD2. The germline CDR1 and CDR2 sequences are SGHRS and YFSETQ. Trimming removed 6 bases from V and 2 bases from J; junction bases left unmatched: 7. This CDR3 has 14 residues. CDR3 residues: CASNPAGWQETQYF. The CDR3 region has the DNA TGCGCCAGCAATCCAGCGGGATGGCAAGAGACCCAGTACTTC.

The chain uses TRBV20-1 and TRBJ2-7, with 14 bases matching TRBD2. This CDR3 contains 18 residues. Germline V gene data show CDR1 as DFQATT and CDR2 as SNEGSKA (reference sequence). Losses at the gene ends were 5 bases for V and 2 bases for J; bases not matched to a gene: 14. CDR3 DNA: TGCAGTGCTCGTGAGTGGACTAGCGGGAGGCGCATCGCCTACGAGCAGTACTTC. It specifies CSAREWTSGRRIAYEQYF.

A single count supports this clone. V usage is TRBV5-1 and J usage is TRBJ1-2; D gene ambiguous. The V gene lost 7 bases and the J gene lost 4 bases, with 17 bases spanning the gap. CDR3 length: 14 residues. Germline assignment: CDR1 SGHRS and CDR2 YFSETQ. The CDR3 region has the DNA TGCGCCAGCTCCCCAGGAGGTTACCCCTATGGCTACACCTTC. Its protein product is CASSPGGYPYGYTF. Full variable domain (rest looked up from reference TRBV5-1 and TRBJ1-2): KAGVTQTPRYLIKTRGQQVTLSCSPISGHRSVSWYQQTPGQGLQFLFEYFSETQRNKGNFPGRFSGRQFSNSRSEMNVSTLELGDSALYLCASSPGGYPYGYTFGSGTRLTVV.

V gene TRBV7-8 combines with J gene TRBJ1-5; unclear D gene. The CDR3 sequence is 17 residues long. Trimming pared 2 bases from V and 7 bases from J, leaving 21 bases between. Per germline, CDR1 SGHVS and CDR2 FQNEAQ. The chain's CDR3 is CASSLSLLTQRNQPQHF. CDR3 nucleotides: TGTGCCAGCAGCTTATCACTCCTAACCCAGAGGAACCAGCCCCAGCATTTT.

The chain joins TRBV7-2 to TRBJ2-1; maybe TRBD2 (6 bases). The CDR3 consists of 14 residues. V shed 5 bases and J shed 7 bases, with 15 bases lying between them. The germline CDR1 and CDR2 sequences are SGHTA and FQGNSA. This chain's CDR3 is CASSPWDSTNEQFF. DNA for the CDR3: TGTGCCAGCAGCCCGTGGGACTCAACTAATGAGCAGTTCTTC.

The V gene is TRBV7-9, the J gene TRBJ2-1; 9 bases agree with TRBD2. This CDR3 has 16 amino acids. The V and J ends lost 5 bases and 7 bases, in that order; junction bases with no gene match: 12. Germline values: CDR1 SEHNR, CDR2 FQNEAQ (reference sequence). As DNA, the CDR3 is TGTGCCAGCAGCCGGCTTGGCGGGAGGGCCGATAATGAGCAGTTCTTC. It codes for CASSRLGGRADNEQFF.

In its sample, this clone was seen a few times. The chain couples TRBV28 to TRBJ2-3; 10 bases map to TRBD2. Unmatched junction bases numbered 12, after V lost 3 bases and J lost 3 bases. CDR1 is MDHEN, CDR2 SYDVKM, per germline. The CDR3 loop spans 18 amino acids. The CDR3 region is CASSFSFLAGVETDTQYF. DNA for the CDR3: TGTGCCAGCAGTTTCTCCTTCCTAGCGGGAGTTGAGACAGATACGCAGTATTTT.

The chain joins TRBV2 to TRBJ1-2, with 7 nucleotides matching TRBD1. In germline, CDR1 is SNHLY, CDR2 FYNNEI. The trim removed 6 bases at V and 0 bases at J, leaving 7 bases unmatched. The CDR3 has 15 residues. Written as DNA, the CDR3 is TGTGCCAGCAGGGGCGGACAGGTAGCTAACTATGGCTACACCTTC. Translation gives CASRGGQVANYGYTF.

The chain has TRBV12-5 and TRBJ1-1; D might be TRBD1 (5 bases). The CDR3 contains 13 residues. The V end lost 3 bases, the J end lost 5 bases, and 10 bases lay between the germline ends. The germline V gene has CDR1 LGHNT and CDR2 FRNRAP. CDR3 bases: TGTGCTAGTGGTTTAGACAGTGGGACTGAAGCTTTCTTT. Translating it yields CASGLDSGTEAFF.

This clone was observed a handful of times. J is TRBJ2-7 and V is TRBV5-1; TRBD2 matches 9 bases. The CDR3 sequence is 18 residues long. Germline CDR1 reads SGHRS; CDR2 reads YFSETQ. The V segment lost 3 bases and the J segment 2 bases; nucleotides outside the gene matches: 15. CDR3 nucleotides: TGCGCCAGCAGCTCCCAGCTTTCCGGGACTAGCTTAGCCTACGAGCAGTACTTC. Protein sequence: CASSSQLSGTSLAYEQYF. Based on the CDR3 plus reference TRBV5-1 and TRBJ2-7, the full variable domain is KAGVTQTPRYLIKTRGQQVTLSCSPISGHRSVSWYQQTPGQGLQFLFEYFSETQRNKGNFPGRFSGRQFSNSRSEMNVSTLELGDSALYLCASSSQLSGTSLAYEQYFGPGTRLTVT.

V gene TRBV6-6 combines with J gene TRBJ2-7; 12 bases agree with TRBD1. Germline V gene lookup returns CDR1 MNHNY and CDR2 SVGAGI (reference sequence). There are 14 residues in the CDR3. The J segment lost 6 bases and the V segment lost 2 bases, leaving 2 bases of the junction unmatched. The CDR3 reads CASSYGTGGGEQYF. CDR3 DNA sequence: TGTGCCAGCAGTTACGGGACAGGGGGCGGCGAGCAGTACTTC.